The T cell receptor (beta chain) described here comes from a study of T cells after yellow fever vaccination. Study-wide findings and caveats: Abundant contaminating clonotypes from the bulk population could appear in FACS-sorted repertoires. It was the secondary response that reached its peak faster, day 5 versus 15, but it was weaker.

Regarding this clonotype: Its cognate antigen is unknown.

TCRdb redid the calling of the 5' RACE reads with MiXCR, one entry per CDR3 protein. The table has roughly 400,000 distinct CDR3 sequences, around 20% seen once. The CDR3 length is 11 residues. V lost 2 bases, J lost 7 bases, and 6 bases lay in between. The germline gives CDR1 KGHSH, CDR2 LQKENI. This chain joins TRBV18 and TRBJ2-7; no firm D call. The material sequenced was PBMCs, taken before the yellow fever booster vaccination. The TCR originated in a man younger than 30 who received the YFV17D yellow fever vaccine. CDR3 loop: CASSPKREQYF. In DNA, the CDR3 is TGTGCCAGCTCACCAAAACGGGAGCAGTACTTC. The whole variable domain, filled in from reference TRBV18 and TRBJ2-7, reads NAGVMQNPRHLVRRRGQEARLRCSPMKGHSHVYWYRQLPEEGLKFMVYLQKENIIDESGMPKERFSAEFPKEGPSILRIQQVVRGDSAAYFCASSPKREQYFGPGTRLTVT.